Listed below are T cell receptor beta chains from one sample, sequenced in a study of cytomegalovirus exposure and HLA in healthy donors. The repertoire was sequenced with immunoSEQ multiplex PCR; TCRdb's copy has only in-frame clones and lacks some. The repertoire has over 150,000 clones, 65% to 85% of them found once; the top ten carry 2.4%. The sample taken for sequencing was PBMCs. The receptors derive from a male donor in good health and CMV-seronegative. Each CDR3 is given with its conserved first and last residue. Each record gives: clone size, D gene, V gene, J gene, CDR3 DNA, CDR3 protein. D genes are given only for firm matches. Clone size appears in some rows only: once, few, many, or a class for an expanded clone.

abundance: NA
d_gene: TRBD1
v_gene: TRBV5-1
j_gene: TRBJ1-2
CDR3nt: TGCGCCAGCAGCTCGGGACAGGGACTTATCGGCTACCCCTTC
CDR3aa: CASSSGQGLIGYPF

abundance: NA
d_gene: NA
v_gene: TRBV6-5
j_gene: TRBJ2-7
CDR3nt: TGTGCCAGCAGTGCAGGGGAAGAGCAGTACTTC
CDR3aa: CASSAGEEQYF

abundance: NA
d_gene: NA
v_gene: TRBV9
j_gene: TRBJ2-1
CDR3nt: TGTGCCAGCAGCGTTCGCCGAGTTTCCTACAATGAGCAGTTCTTC
CDR3aa: CASSVRRVSYNEQFF

abundance: NA
d_gene: NA
v_gene: TRBV29-1
j_gene: TRBJ1-2
CDR3nt: TGCAGCGCCGGGGATTATGGCTACACCTTC
CDR3aa: CSAGDYGYTF

abundance: NA
d_gene: NA
v_gene: TRBV6-5
j_gene: TRBJ1-5
CDR3nt: TGTGCCAGCAGTGAAGCATTTGATCAGCCCCAGCATTTT
CDR3aa: CASSEAFDQPQHF

abundance: NA
d_gene: TRBD1
v_gene: TRBV5-1
j_gene: TRBJ1-6
CDR3nt: TGCGCCAGCAGCACGGGACAGGGTAATTCACCCCTCCACTTT
CDR3aa: CASSTGQGNSPLHF

abundance: NA
d_gene: NA
v_gene: TRBV4-3
j_gene: TRBJ2-5
CDR3nt: TGCGCCAGCAGCCAGGAAAGTGGGCGGGGAGAGACCCAGTACTTC
CDR3aa: CASSQESGRGETQYF

abundance: NA
d_gene: NA
v_gene: TRBV13
j_gene: TRBJ2-1
CDR3nt: TGTGCCAGCAGCTTAACGTGGGCCTCCTACAATGAGCAGTTCTTC
CDR3aa: CASSLTWASYNEQFF

abundance: few
d_gene: TRBD1
v_gene: TRBV19
j_gene: TRBJ2-1
CDR3nt: TGTGCCAGTAGTATCTCCGACAGGGTATTGGGTGATGAGCAGTTCTTC
CDR3aa: CASSISDRVLGDEQFF

abundance: NA
d_gene: TRBD1
v_gene: TRBV4-3
j_gene: TRBJ2-6
CDR3nt: TGCGCCAGCAGCCAAGATCGGGACAGGGGTTCCTCTGGGGCCAACGTCCTGACTTTC
CDR3aa: CASSQDRDRGSSGANVLTF

abundance: NA
d_gene: TRBD1
v_gene: TRBV18
j_gene: TRBJ1-2
CDR3nt: TGTGCCAGCTCACCACCGGAGGTGACAGGGGGGTATGGCTACACCTTC
CDR3aa: CASSPPEVTGGYGYTF

abundance: NA
d_gene: TRBD1
v_gene: TRBV4-1
j_gene: TRBJ1-4
CDR3nt: TGCGCCAGCAGCCAAGAGGACAGGTACGGTGAAAAACTGTTTTTT
CDR3aa: CASSQEDRYGEKLFF

abundance: NA
d_gene: TRBD2
v_gene: TRBV11-2
j_gene: TRBJ2-7
CDR3nt: TGTGCCAGCAGCGGGCGGGGAGGGACCTACGAGCAGTACTTC
CDR3aa: CASSGRGGTYEQYF

abundance: few
d_gene: TRBD1
v_gene: TRBV6-5
j_gene: TRBJ1-6
CDR3nt: TGTGCCAGCAGTTACTCGGGCAGGGGGGATTCACCCCTCCACTTT
CDR3aa: CASSYSGRGDSPLHF

abundance: NA
d_gene: TRBD2
v_gene: TRBV5-1
j_gene: TRBJ2-1
CDR3nt: TGCGCCAGCAGCTTGGCTAGCGGGGGTCTTAATGAGCAGTTCTTC
CDR3aa: CASSLASGGLNEQFF

abundance: NA
d_gene: TRBD1
v_gene: TRBV19
j_gene: TRBJ1-4
CDR3nt: TGTGCCAGTAGTACGGGACAGTTGAATGAAAAACTGTTTTTT
CDR3aa: CASSTGQLNEKLFF

abundance: NA
d_gene: NA
v_gene: TRBV5-1
j_gene: TRBJ2-1
CDR3nt: TGCGCCAGCAGCTTACTACAGGATAGCTCCTACAATGAGCAGTTCTTC
CDR3aa: CASSLLQDSSYNEQFF

abundance: NA
d_gene: NA
v_gene: TRBV19
j_gene: TRBJ1-2
CDR3nt: TGTGCCAGTAGTGCACGGAGCTATGGCTACACCTTC
CDR3aa: CASSARSYGYTF

abundance: NA
d_gene: NA
v_gene: TRBV6-6
j_gene: TRBJ2-7
CDR3nt: TGTGCCAGCGGCGGCAGAATATCCTACGAGCAGTACTTC
CDR3aa: CASGGRISYEQYF

abundance: few
d_gene: TRBD1
v_gene: TRBV6-1
j_gene: TRBJ1-4
CDR3nt: TGTGCCAGCAGTGACGGACAGGGAGGGAGTGAAAAACTGTTTTTT
CDR3aa: CASSDGQGGSEKLFF

abundance: NA
d_gene: NA
v_gene: TRBV19
j_gene: TRBJ2-7
CDR3nt: TGTGCCAGTAGTATGGGGCAGCTAAGCTCCTACGAGCAGTACTTC
CDR3aa: CASSMGQLSSYEQYF

abundance: NA
d_gene: NA
v_gene: TRBV5-1
j_gene: TRBJ1-4
CDR3nt: TGCGCCAGCAGCTTGGTAGGCTTACAGACCTCAACTAATGAAAAACTGTTTTTT
CDR3aa: CASSLVGLQTSTNEKLFF

abundance: NA
d_gene: TRBD1
v_gene: TRBV5-1
j_gene: TRBJ2-7
CDR3nt: TGCGCCAGCAGCTTGGTAATTGGGACAGGGGAGGTGGACGAGCAGTACTTC
CDR3aa: CASSLVIGTGEVDEQYF

abundance: NA
d_gene: NA
v_gene: TRBV4-3
j_gene: TRBJ1-2
CDR3nt: TGCGCCAGCAGCCAAGATATGGGGGGGGAGGACTATGGCTACACCTTC
CDR3aa: CASSQDMGGEDYGYTF

abundance: NA
d_gene: NA
v_gene: TRBV6-1
j_gene: TRBJ2-4
CDR3nt: TGTGCCAGCAGTGAATTTGGCCGGGATGTAGGCATTCAGTACTTC
CDR3aa: CASSEFGRDVGIQYF

abundance: once
d_gene: TRBD1
v_gene: TRBV4-1
j_gene: TRBJ1-1
CDR3nt: TGCGCCAGCAGCCAGGTATGGACAGGGTCGGGTACTGAAGCTTTCTTT
CDR3aa: CASSQVWTGSGTEAFF

abundance: NA
d_gene: TRBD2
v_gene: TRBV19
j_gene: TRBJ2-6
CDR3nt: TGTGCCAGTAGTTCACTAGCGGGAAAGCCTGGGGCCAACGTCCTGACTTTC
CDR3aa: CASSSLAGKPGANVLTF

abundance: NA
d_gene: NA
v_gene: TRBV10-3
j_gene: TRBJ1-5
CDR3nt: TGTGCCATCAGTGAAAGGGGGACTAGCAATCAGCCCCAGCATTTT
CDR3aa: CAISERGTSNQPQHF

abundance: NA
d_gene: NA
v_gene: TRBV15
j_gene: TRBJ1-4
CDR3nt: TGTGCCACCAGCAGATCCCAGGGGCCGCCTAATGAAAAACTGTTTTTT
CDR3aa: CATSRSQGPPNEKLFF

abundance: NA
d_gene: NA
v_gene: TRBV7-2
j_gene: TRBJ2-3
CDR3nt: TGTGCCAGCAGCTTAGGACCGTTTCAGGGCACAGATACGCAGTATTTT
CDR3aa: CASSLGPFQGTDTQYF

abundance: NA
d_gene: NA
v_gene: TRBV29-1
j_gene: TRBJ1-2
CDR3nt: TGCAGCGCCCCGACGGGGGGTTACTATGGCTACACCTTC
CDR3aa: CSAPTGGYYGYTF

abundance: few
d_gene: TRBD1
v_gene: TRBV6-1
j_gene: TRBJ1-1
CDR3nt: TGTGCCAGCAGTGTTCTGACAGGGGGTGTCACTGAAGCTTTCTTT
CDR3aa: CASSVLTGGVTEAFF

abundance: NA
d_gene: NA
v_gene: TRBV2
j_gene: TRBJ1-3
CDR3nt: TGTGCCAGCAGCGCTACCACAGGGTTTAGTGGAAACACCATATATTTT
CDR3aa: CASSATTGFSGNTIYF

abundance: NA
d_gene: NA
v_gene: TRBV4-3
j_gene: TRBJ1-1
CDR3nt: TGCGCCAGCAGCCAATCTTTCACCCCAGGTGAAGCTTTCTTT
CDR3aa: CASSQSFTPGEAFF

abundance: NA
d_gene: NA
v_gene: TRBV27
j_gene: TRBJ2-7
CDR3nt: TGTGCCAGCAGTTTAAACAGAATCTCCTACGAGCAGTACTTC
CDR3aa: CASSLNRISYEQYF

abundance: NA
d_gene: NA
v_gene: TRBV2
j_gene: TRBJ1-2
CDR3nt: TGTGCCAGCAGTGAAGCGCTTGCGGGTTTATATGGCTACACCTTC
CDR3aa: CASSEALAGLYGYTF

abundance: NA
d_gene: NA
v_gene: TRBV7-2
j_gene: TRBJ2-5
CDR3nt: TGTGCCAGCAGCACCCCGGGTAGCGGAAAAGAGACCCAGTACTTC
CDR3aa: CASSTPGSGKETQYF

abundance: NA
d_gene: TRBD1
v_gene: TRBV5-1
j_gene: TRBJ1-3
CDR3nt: TGCGCCAGCAGCTTAGGGACAGACGGAAACACCATATATTTT
CDR3aa: CASSLGTDGNTIYF

abundance: NA
d_gene: TRBD2
v_gene: TRBV19
j_gene: TRBJ2-5
CDR3nt: TGTGCCAGTAGTATAGACCGGACTAGATTGGAGACCCAGTACTTC
CDR3aa: CASSIDRTRLETQYF

abundance: NA
d_gene: NA
v_gene: TRBV5-4
j_gene: TRBJ2-3
CDR3nt: TGTGCCAGCAGCTCGACAGGTAGCACAGATACGCAGTATTTT
CDR3aa: CASSSTGSTDTQYF

abundance: few
d_gene: TRBD2
v_gene: TRBV6-5
j_gene: TRBJ2-1
CDR3nt: TGTGCCAGCAGGGGGACTAGCGGCTACAATGAGCAGTTCTTC
CDR3aa: CASRGTSGYNEQFF

abundance: once
d_gene: NA
v_gene: TRBV20-1
j_gene: TRBJ2-7
CDR3nt: TGCAGTGCCCAATCCTACGAGCAGTACTTC
CDR3aa: CSAQSYEQYF

abundance: NA
d_gene: TRBD1
v_gene: TRBV28
j_gene: TRBJ1-2
CDR3nt: TGTGCCAGCAGTTTATTCGGGACAGGCCTTTATGGCTACACCTTC
CDR3aa: CASSLFGTGLYGYTF

abundance: few
d_gene: NA
v_gene: TRBV5-1
j_gene: TRBJ2-1
CDR3nt: TGCGCCAGCAGCCGTAGCGTGGGCCTCAACAATGAGCAGTTCTTC
CDR3aa: CASSRSVGLNNEQFF

abundance: NA
d_gene: NA
v_gene: TRBV9
j_gene: TRBJ2-7
CDR3nt: TGTGCCAGCAGCGTAGGGGGGAGCAGGGGAACCTACGAGCAGTACTTC
CDR3aa: CASSVGGSRGTYEQYF

abundance: once
d_gene: NA
v_gene: TRBV11-3
j_gene: TRBJ1-6
CDR3nt: TGTGCCAGCAGCTTCGACATGAATTCACCCCTCCACTTT
CDR3aa: CASSFDMNSPLHF

abundance: NA
d_gene: NA
v_gene: TRBV7-9
j_gene: TRBJ2-5
CDR3nt: TGTGCCAGCAGCTTAGCACTAGGTCGGTTTCGGGACCAAGAGACCCAGTACTTC
CDR3aa: CASSLALGRFRDQETQYF

abundance: NA
d_gene: NA
v_gene: TRBV29-1
j_gene: TRBJ2-7
CDR3nt: TGCAGCGCCCAAAACAGGGCCTACGAGCAGTACTTC
CDR3aa: CSAQNRAYEQYF

abundance: NA
d_gene: TRBD2
v_gene: TRBV7-9
j_gene: TRBJ2-5
CDR3nt: TGTGCCAGCAGCCCCACGGGGGGGAACCAAGAGACCCAGTACTTC
CDR3aa: CASSPTGGNQETQYF

abundance: NA
d_gene: TRBD2
v_gene: TRBV7-3
j_gene: TRBJ2-7
CDR3nt: TGTGCCAGCAGCCTTAGCGGGGGCGCTACCTACGAGCAGTACTTC
CDR3aa: CASSLSGGATYEQYF

abundance: NA
d_gene: TRBD2
v_gene: TRBV10-3
j_gene: TRBJ2-3
CDR3nt: TGTGCCATCAGTGAAGTAGCGGGGGGGCGGTTGTCGACAGATACGCAGTATTTT
CDR3aa: CAISEVAGGRLSTDTQYF

abundance: NA
d_gene: NA
v_gene: TRBV6-5
j_gene: TRBJ2-7
CDR3nt: TGTGCCAGCAGCCTTAACTACGAGCAGTACTTC
CDR3aa: CASSLNYEQYF

abundance: many
d_gene: TRBD2
v_gene: TRBV5-1
j_gene: TRBJ2-1
CDR3nt: TGCGCCAGCAGCTTCGGACTAGCGGGGGTTAATGAGCAGTTCTTC
CDR3aa: CASSFGLAGVNEQFF

abundance: NA
d_gene: TRBD1
v_gene: TRBV6-6
j_gene: TRBJ2-5
CDR3nt: TGTGCCAGCAGTCTAAACAGGGGTGAGACCCAGTACTTC
CDR3aa: CASSLNRGETQYF

abundance: NA
d_gene: TRBD2
v_gene: TRBV19
j_gene: TRBJ2-3
CDR3nt: TGTGCCAGTAGTATCCTAGCGGGGGGCACAGATACGCAGTATTTT
CDR3aa: CASSILAGGTDTQYF

abundance: NA
d_gene: NA
v_gene: TRBV18
j_gene: TRBJ2-1
CDR3nt: TGTGCCAGCTCACCAAAATCAACGGGGGGCACCTACAATGAGCAGTTCTTC
CDR3aa: CASSPKSTGGTYNEQFF

abundance: few
d_gene: NA
v_gene: TRBV18
j_gene: TRBJ1-1
CDR3nt: TGTGCCAGCTCACCGACAGGCGTGATGAACACTGAAGCTTTCTTT
CDR3aa: CASSPTGVMNTEAFF

abundance: NA
d_gene: TRBD1
v_gene: TRBV18
j_gene: TRBJ1-1
CDR3nt: TGTGCCAGCTCACCGCGTTCGCACTTGACAGGGGACACTGAAGCTTTCTTT
CDR3aa: CASSPRSHLTGDTEAFF